The 6 T cell receptor beta chains below all came from one sample that was sequenced in a study of T cells in Graves' hyperthyroidism and ophthalmopathy. Authors of the study amplified TCR beta CDR3 regions from RNA transcripts. An initial round of RT-PCR targeting the TCR CDR3 relied on the HTBI primer set. MiXCR, applied by TCRdb to the multiplex PCR reads, yields one record per CDR3 protein. The data show fewer than 900,000 distinct CDR3 sequences, 16% seen once. Sequenced: blood. These receptors were taken from a man aged 18 to 30 with Graves' hyperthyroidism.

The chain carries TRBV29-1 and TRBJ2-3, with TRBD2 matching over 9 bases. Germline CDR1 reads SQVTM; CDR2 reads ANQGSEA. The V and J ends lost 8 bases and 0 bases, in that order; junction bases with no gene match: 3. The CDR3 length is 13 residues. For the CDR3, the DNA is TGCAGCCCCACTAGCGGGAGCACAGATACGCAGTATTTT. Protein product: CSPTSGSTDTQYF.

This clonotype has a count of ten or more. The rearrangement joins TRBV12-3 or TRBV12-4 to TRBJ2-3, with D possibly being TRBD2 (6 bases). The CDR3 runs to 16 residues. Trimming took 2 bases from V and 0 from J, leaving 12 bases between them. As DNA, the CDR3 is TGTGCCAGCAGTTTATGGTGGGGGGTGAGCACAGATACGCAGTATTTT. Its translation: CASSLWWGVSTDTQYF.

This clonotype was seen a few times. The rearrangement uses TRBV30 and TRBJ2-1, with 8 bases that match TRBD2. The CDR3 consists of 14 residues. Trimming took 2 bases from V and 9 from J; bases not matched to a gene: 9. CDR1 and CDR2 from the germline V gene are GTSNPN and SVGIG (reference sequence). CDR3 nucleotide sequence: TGTGCCTGGAGTTATCGGGAGGGCCCTGGTGAGCAGTTCTTC. It codes for CAWSYREGPGEQFF.

In its sample, this clonotype was seen many times. The chain links TRBV12-3 or TRBV12-4 to TRBJ1-2, with D hard to call. V was cut by 3 bases and J by 8 bases, with 16 bases left in between. CDR3 length equals 14 residues. CDR3 DNA: TGTGCCAGCAGTTTTCAGAGGGTTCCTCGGGGCTACACCTTC. This encodes CASSFQRVPRGYTF.

This clonotype was seen at least ten times. The chain links TRBV28 to TRBJ2-1, with 7 bases lining up with TRBD1. The germline V gene encodes CDR1 MDHEN and CDR2 SYDVKM. J gave up 5 bases and V 4 bases, and 8 bases lay outside the gene matches. The CDR3 is 15 residues long. The CDR3 region has the DNA TGTGCCAGCAGTTCCGGGACAGCGACGGACAATGAGCAGTTCTTC. Translation gives CASSSGTATDNEQFF.

V is TRBV9 and J is TRBJ2-2, with a tentative D call TRBD1 (6 bases). This CDR3 is built from 13 residues. Germline values: CDR1 SGDLS, CDR2 YYNGEE. Trimming pared 1 base from V and 7 bases from J, leaving 8 bases between. For the CDR3, the DNA is TGTGCCAGCAGCGTATCAGGGGTCGGGGAGCTGTTTTTT. Translating it yields CASSVSGVGELFF.